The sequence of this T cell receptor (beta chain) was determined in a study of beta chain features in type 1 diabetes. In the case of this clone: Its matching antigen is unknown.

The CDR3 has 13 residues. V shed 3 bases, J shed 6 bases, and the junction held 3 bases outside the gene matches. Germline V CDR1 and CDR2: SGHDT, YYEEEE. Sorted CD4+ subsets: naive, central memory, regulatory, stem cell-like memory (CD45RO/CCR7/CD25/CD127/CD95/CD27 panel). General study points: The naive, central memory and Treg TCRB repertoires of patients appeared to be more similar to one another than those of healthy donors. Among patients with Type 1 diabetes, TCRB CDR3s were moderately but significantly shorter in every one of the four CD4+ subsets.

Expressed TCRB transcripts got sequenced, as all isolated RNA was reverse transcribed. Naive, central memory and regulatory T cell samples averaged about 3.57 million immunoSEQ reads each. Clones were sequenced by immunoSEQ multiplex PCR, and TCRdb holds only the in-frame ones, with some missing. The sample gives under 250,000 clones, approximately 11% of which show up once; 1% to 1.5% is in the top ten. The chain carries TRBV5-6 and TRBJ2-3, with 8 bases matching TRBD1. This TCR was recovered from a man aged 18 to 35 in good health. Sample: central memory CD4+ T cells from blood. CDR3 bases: TGTGCCAGCAGCTCCTGGGACAGGGATACGCAGTATTTT. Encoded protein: CASSSWDRDTQYF.